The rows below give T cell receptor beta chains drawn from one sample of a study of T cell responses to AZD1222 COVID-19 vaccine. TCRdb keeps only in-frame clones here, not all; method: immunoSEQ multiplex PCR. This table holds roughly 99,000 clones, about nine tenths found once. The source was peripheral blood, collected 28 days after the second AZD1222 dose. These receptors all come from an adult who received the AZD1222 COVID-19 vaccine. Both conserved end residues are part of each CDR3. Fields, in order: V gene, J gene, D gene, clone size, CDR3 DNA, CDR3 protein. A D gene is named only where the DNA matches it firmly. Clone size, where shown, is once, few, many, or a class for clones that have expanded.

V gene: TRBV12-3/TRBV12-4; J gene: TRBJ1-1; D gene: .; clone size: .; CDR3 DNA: TGTGCCAGCAGTTTAGGGGGAGTGGGTGAAGCTTTCTTT; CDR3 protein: CASSLGGVGEAFF
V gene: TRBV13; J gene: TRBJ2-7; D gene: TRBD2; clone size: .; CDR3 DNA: TGTGCCAGCAGCTTAGAGGGGCTTAGCGGGAGTTACGAGCAGTACTTC; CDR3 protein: CASSLEGLSGSYEQYF
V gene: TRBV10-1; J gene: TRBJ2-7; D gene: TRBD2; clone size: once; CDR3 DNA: TGCGCCAGCAGTGAGTCGACCGAGGTGGCGGGAGATTCCTACGAGCAGTACTTC; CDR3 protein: CASSESTEVAGDSYEQYF
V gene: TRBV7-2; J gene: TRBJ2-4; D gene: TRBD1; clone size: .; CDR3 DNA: TGTGCCAGCAGCTTTCGCCGGGACAGGGAATGGTACTTC; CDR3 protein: CASSFRRDREWYF
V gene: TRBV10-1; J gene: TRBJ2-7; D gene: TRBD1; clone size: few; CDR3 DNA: TGCGCCAGCAGTGAGACCGGGACAGGACACTACGAGCAGTACTTC; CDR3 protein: CASSETGTGHYEQYF
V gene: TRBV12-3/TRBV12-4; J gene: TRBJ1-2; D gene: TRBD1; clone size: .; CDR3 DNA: TGTGCCAGCACCGGGACAGGGAGCGGCTACACCTTC; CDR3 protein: CASTGTGSGYTF
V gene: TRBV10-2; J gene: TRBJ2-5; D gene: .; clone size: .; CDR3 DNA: TGCGCCAGCAGGTACAGCGGAGAGGGGGAACGGACCCAGTACTTC; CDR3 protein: CASRYSGEGERTQYF
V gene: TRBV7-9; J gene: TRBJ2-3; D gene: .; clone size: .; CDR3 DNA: TGTGCCAGCAGCCCCAGGGGGGGACTCCCGTGGACAGATACGCAGTATTTT; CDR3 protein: CASSPRGGLPWTDTQYF
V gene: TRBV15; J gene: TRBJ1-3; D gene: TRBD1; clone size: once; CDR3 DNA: TGTGCCACCAGCGCGGGACAGGGGGCACCCGGAAACACCATATATTTT; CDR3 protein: CATSAGQGAPGNTIYF
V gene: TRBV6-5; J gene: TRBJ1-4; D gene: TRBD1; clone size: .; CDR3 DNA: TGTGCCAGCAGTCGTACCGGGACAGGGGGTGAAAAACTGTTTTTT; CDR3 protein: CASSRTGTGGEKLFF
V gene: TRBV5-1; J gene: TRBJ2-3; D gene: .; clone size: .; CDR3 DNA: TGCGCCAGCAGCTTGGGACAGATAACAGATACGCAGTATTTT; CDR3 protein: CASSLGQITDTQYF
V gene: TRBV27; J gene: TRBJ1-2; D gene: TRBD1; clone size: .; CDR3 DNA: TGTGCCAGCAGTCTAGGGGGCACGGGTGGCTACACCTTC; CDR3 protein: CASSLGGTGGYTF
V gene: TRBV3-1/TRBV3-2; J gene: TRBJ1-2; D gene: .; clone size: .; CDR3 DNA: TGTGCCAGCAGCGACAGGACAAGCTATGGCTACACCTTC; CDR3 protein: CASSDRTSYGYTF
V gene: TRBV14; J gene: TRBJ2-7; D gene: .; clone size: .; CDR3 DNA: TGTGCCAGCAGCCTAGGCAGGCTTCGCTCCTACGAGCAGTACTTC; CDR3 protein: CASSLGRLRSYEQYF
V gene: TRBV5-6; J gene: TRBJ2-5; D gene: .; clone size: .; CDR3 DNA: TGTGCCAGCAGCTTGCTTCAAGAGACCCAGTACTTC; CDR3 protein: CASSLLQETQYF
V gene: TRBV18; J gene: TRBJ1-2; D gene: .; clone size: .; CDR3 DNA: TGTGCCAGCTCACCATCAGGGATTCCTAACTATGGCTACACCTTC; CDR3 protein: CASSPSGIPNYGYTF
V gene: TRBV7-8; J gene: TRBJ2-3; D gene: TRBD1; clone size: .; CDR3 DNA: TGTGCCAGCAGCGTCGGACAGGGCACAGATACGCAGTATTTT; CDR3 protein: CASSVGQGTDTQYF
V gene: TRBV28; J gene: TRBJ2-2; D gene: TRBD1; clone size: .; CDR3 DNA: TGTGCCAGCAGTCCCGGACAGGAGGTAACCGGGGAGCTGTTTTTT; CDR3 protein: CASSPGQEVTGELFF
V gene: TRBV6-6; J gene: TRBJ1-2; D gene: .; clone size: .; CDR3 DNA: TGTGCCAGCATGGCCCCCGACAAGGGCAACGGGGGCTACACCTTC; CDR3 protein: CASMAPDKGNGGYTF
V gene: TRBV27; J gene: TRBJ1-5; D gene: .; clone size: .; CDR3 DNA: TGTGCCAGCAGTTTGGAGGGAGGCGACAATCAGCCCCAGCATTTT; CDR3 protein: CASSLEGGDNQPQHF
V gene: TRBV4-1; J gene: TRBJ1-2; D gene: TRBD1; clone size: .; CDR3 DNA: TGCGCCAGCAGCCAAGAAGGGACAGATCCTCAGGACACCTTC; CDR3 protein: CASSQEGTDPQDTF
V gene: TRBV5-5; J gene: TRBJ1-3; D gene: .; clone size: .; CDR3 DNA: TGTGCCAGCAGCCAGGGCTCTGGAAACACCATATATTTT; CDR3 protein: CASSQGSGNTIYF
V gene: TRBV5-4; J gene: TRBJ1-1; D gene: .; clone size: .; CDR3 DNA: TGTGCCAGCAGCGTAGGGACAAGGGGAGGTACTGAAGCTTTCTTT; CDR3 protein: CASSVGTRGGTEAFF
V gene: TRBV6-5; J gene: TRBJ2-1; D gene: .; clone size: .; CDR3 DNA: TGTGCCAGCAGTTTTTTTAGCGGACTCTCCTACAATGAGCAGTTCTTC; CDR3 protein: CASSFFSGLSYNEQFF
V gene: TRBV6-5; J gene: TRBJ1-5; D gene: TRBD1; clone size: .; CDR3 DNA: TGTGCCAGCAGACAGGGGGAAAGCAATCAGCCCCAGCATTTT; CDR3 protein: CASRQGESNQPQHF
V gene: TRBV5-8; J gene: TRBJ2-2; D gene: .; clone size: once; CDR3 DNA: TGTGCCAGCAGCACAACACAGGGTTCGACCGGGGAGCTGTTTTTT; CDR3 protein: CASSTTQGSTGELFF
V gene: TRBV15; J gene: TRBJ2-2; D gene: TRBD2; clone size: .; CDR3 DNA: TGTGCCACCAGGAGATCGGGGGGGGGCGGATTCACCGGGGAGCTGTTTTTT; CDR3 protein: CATRRSGGGGFTGELFF
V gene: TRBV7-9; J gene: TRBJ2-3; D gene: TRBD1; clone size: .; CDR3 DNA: TGTGCCAGCAGCTTAGGCGACAGGGGCGCAGATACGCAGTATTTT; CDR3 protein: CASSLGDRGADTQYF
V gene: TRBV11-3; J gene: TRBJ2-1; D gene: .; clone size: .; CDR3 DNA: TGTGCCAGCAGCTCTATCGGGACTCCCTTAAATGAGCAGTTCTTC; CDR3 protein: CASSSIGTPLNEQFF
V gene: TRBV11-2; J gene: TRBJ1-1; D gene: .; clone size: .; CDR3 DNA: TGTGCCAGCAGCACGAAGCACATGAACACTGAAGCTTTCTTT; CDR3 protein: CASSTKHMNTEAFF
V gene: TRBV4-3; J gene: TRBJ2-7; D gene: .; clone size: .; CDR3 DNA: TGCGCCAGCAGCCAAGCTGGGACAAGGGACGAGCAGTACTTC; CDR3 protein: CASSQAGTRDEQYF
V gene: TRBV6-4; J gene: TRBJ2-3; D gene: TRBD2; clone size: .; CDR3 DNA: TGTGCCAGCAGTACGGGACTAGGAGCAGATACGCAGTATTTT; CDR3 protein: CASSTGLGADTQYF
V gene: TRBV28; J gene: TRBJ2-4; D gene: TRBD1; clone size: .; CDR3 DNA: TGTGCCAGCAGAGGGTCAGGGGGCAAAAACATTCAGTACTTC; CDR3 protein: CASRGSGGKNIQYF
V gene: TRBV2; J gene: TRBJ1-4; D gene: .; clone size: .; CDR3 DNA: TGTGCCAGCAAATTGGTGGCAGAGAAACTGTTTTTT; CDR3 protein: CASKLVAEKLFF
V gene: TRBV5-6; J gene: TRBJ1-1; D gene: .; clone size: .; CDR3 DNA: TGTGCCAGCAGCTTGTCAGGGATGAACACTGAAGCTTTCTTT; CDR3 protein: CASSLSGMNTEAFF
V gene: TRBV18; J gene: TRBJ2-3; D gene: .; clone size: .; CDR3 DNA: TGTGCCAGCTCACCATCCGTCGGGCAGGTCAAAAATACGCAGTATTTT; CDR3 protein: CASSPSVGQVKNTQYF
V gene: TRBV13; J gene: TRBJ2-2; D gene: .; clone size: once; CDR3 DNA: TGTGCCAGCAGCTTTACAGGGTCTACCGGGGAGCTGTTTTTT; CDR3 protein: CASSFTGSTGELFF
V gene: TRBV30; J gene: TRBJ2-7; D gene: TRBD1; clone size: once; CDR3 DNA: TGTGCCTACGGACAGGGGCTATACGAGCAGTACTTC; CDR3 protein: CAYGQGLYEQYF
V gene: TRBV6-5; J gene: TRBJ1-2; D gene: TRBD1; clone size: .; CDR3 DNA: TGTGCCAGTGGTACAGGGGGCTATGGCTACACCTTC; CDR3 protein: CASGTGGYGYTF
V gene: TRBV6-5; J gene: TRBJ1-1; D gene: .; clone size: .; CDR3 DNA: TGTGCCAGCGAGACAGGAGAAGCTTTCTTT; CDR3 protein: CASETGEAFF
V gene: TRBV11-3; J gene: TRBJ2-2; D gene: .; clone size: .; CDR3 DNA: TGTGCCAGCAGCCCCCCCCCGGTGCGGGAGCTGTTTTTT; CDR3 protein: CASSPPPVRELFF
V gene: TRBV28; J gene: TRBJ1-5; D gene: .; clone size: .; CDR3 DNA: TGTGCCAGCAGTTTAGAGTATCGGGGGAGCAATCAGCCCCAGCATTTT; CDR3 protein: CASSLEYRGSNQPQHF
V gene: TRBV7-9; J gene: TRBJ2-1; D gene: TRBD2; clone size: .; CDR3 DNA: TGTGCCAGCAGCTCCGGGACTAGCGCCACCTACAATGAGCAGTTCTTC; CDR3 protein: CASSSGTSATYNEQFF
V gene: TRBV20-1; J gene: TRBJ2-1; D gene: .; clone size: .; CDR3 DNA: TGCAGTGCTCCTGCCCACAATGAGCAGTTCTTC; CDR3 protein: CSAPAHNEQFF
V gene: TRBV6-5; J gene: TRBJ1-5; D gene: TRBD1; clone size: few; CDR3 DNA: TGTGCCAGCGGCGGAGGGGGCGGGGGTCAGCCCCAGCATTTT; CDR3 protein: CASGGGGGGQPQHF
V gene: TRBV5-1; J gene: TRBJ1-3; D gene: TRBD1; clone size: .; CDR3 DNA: TGCGCCAGCAGCCCCGGACAGGGGGCGGCTGGAAACACCATATATTTT; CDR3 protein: CASSPGQGAAGNTIYF
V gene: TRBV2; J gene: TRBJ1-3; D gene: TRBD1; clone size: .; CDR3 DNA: TGTGCCAGCAGTGGGACAGGGGAGTATTTT; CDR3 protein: CASSGTGEYF
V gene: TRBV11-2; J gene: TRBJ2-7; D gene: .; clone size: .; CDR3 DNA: TGTGCCAGCAGCTTGGGCCTCGGCCTCTCCTACGAGCAGTACTTC; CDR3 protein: CASSLGLGLSYEQYF
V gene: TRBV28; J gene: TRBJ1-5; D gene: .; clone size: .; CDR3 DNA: TGTGCCAGCAGTAATCAGGGGTCCCTCCAGCCCCAGCATTTT; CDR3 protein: CASSNQGSLQPQHF
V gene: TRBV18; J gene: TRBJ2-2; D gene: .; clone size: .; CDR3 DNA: TGTGCCAGCTCACCGGTAGGCAAGAACACCGGGGAGCTGTTTTTT; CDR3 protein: CASSPVGKNTGELFF
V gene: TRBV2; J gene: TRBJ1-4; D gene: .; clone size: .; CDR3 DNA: TGTGCCAGCAGTGAATGGACGGGAGGGGAAAAACTGTTTTTT; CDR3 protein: CASSEWTGGEKLFF
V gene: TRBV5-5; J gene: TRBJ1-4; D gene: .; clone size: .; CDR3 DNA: TGTGCCAGCAGCTTGGTGGGGCTCAATAATGAAAAACTGTTTTTT; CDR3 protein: CASSLVGLNNEKLFF
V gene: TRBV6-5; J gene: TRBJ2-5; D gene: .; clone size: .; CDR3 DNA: TGTGCCAGCAGTTTAGGACCTTGGAAGACCCAGTACTTC; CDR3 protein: CASSLGPWKTQYF
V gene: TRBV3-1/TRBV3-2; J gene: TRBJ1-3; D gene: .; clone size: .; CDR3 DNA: TGTGCCAGCAGCCAAGAGTCGAGAAACACCATATATTTT; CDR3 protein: CASSQESRNTIYF
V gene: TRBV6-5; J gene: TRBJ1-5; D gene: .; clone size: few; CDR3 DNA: TGTGCCAGCAGTCCAGATCGGGGCAATCAGCCCCAGCATTTT; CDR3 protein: CASSPDRGNQPQHF
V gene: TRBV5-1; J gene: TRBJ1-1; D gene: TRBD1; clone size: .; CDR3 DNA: TGCGCCAGCAGCCCGGGGACAGGGGGACATGTCAACACTGAAGCTTTCTTT; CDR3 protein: CASSPGTGGHVNTEAFF
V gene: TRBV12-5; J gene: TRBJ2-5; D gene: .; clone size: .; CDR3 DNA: TGTGCTAGTGGTTTGGTAGGCCAAGAGACCCAGTACTTC; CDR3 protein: CASGLVGQETQYF
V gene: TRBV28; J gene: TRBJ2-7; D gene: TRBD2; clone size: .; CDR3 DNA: TGTGCCATAAACCGAGGAGCGGGGGGATTCTACGAGCAGTACTTC; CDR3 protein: CAINRGAGGFYEQYF
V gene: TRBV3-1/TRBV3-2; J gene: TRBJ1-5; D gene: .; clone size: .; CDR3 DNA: TGTGCCAGCAGCCAGGGTGATCAGCCCCAGCATTTT; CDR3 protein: CASSQGDQPQHF
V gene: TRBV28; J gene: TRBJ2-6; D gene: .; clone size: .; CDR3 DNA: TGTGCCAGCAGTTTAAGCTCTGGGGCCAACGTCCTGACTTTC; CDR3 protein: CASSLSSGANVLTF